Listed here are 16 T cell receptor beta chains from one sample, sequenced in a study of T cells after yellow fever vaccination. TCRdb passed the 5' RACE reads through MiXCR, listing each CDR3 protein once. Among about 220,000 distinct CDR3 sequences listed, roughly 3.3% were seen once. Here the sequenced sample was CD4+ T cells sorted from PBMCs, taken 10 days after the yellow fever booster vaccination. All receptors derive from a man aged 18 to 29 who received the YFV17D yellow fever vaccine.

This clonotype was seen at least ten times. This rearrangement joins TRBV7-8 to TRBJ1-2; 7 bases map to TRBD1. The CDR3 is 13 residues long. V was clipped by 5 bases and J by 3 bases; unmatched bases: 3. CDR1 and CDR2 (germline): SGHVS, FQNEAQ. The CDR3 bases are TGTGCCAGCAGCCCCCAGGGGGACTATGGCTACACCTTC. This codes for CASSPQGDYGYTF. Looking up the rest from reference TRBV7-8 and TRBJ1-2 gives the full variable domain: GAGVSQSPRYKVAKRGQDVALRCDPISGHVSLFWYQQALGQGPEFLTYFQNEAQLDKSGLPSDRFFAERPEGSVSTLKIQRTQQEDSAVYLCASSPQGDYGYTFGSGTRLTVV.

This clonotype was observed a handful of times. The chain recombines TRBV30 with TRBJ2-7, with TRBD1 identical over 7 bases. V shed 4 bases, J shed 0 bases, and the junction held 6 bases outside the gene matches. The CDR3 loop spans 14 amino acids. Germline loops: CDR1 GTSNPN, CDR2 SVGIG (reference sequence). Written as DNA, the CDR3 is TGTGCCTGGACTTCACAGGGGAGCTCCTACGAGCAGTACTTC. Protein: CAWTSQGSSYEQYF.

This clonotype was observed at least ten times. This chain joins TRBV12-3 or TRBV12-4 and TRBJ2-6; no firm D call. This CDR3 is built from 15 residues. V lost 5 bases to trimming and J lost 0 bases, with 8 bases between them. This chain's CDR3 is CASSPLNSGANVLTF. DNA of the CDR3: TGTGCCAGCAGTCCTTTGAACTCTGGGGCCAACGTCCTGACTTTC.

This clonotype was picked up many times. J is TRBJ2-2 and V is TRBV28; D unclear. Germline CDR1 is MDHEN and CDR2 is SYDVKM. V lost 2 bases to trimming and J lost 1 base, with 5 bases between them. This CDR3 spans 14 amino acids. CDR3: CASSLMGNTGELFF. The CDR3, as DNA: TGTGCCAGCAGTTTAATGGGGAACACCGGGGAGCTGTTTTTT.

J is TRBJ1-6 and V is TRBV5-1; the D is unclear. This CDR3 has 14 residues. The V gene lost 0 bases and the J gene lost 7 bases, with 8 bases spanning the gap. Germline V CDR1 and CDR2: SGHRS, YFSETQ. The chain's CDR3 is CASSLEQQNSPLHF. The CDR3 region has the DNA TGCGCCAGCAGCTTGGAACAGCAAAATTCACCCCTCCACTTT.

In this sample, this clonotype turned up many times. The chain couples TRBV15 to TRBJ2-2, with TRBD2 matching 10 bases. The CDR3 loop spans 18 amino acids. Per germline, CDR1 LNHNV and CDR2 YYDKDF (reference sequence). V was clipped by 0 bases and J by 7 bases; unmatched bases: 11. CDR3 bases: TGTGCCACCAGCAGAGACCCAAGCGGGGGGGCCAGAGGCGGGGAGCTGTTTTTT. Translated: CATSRDPSGGARGGELFF.

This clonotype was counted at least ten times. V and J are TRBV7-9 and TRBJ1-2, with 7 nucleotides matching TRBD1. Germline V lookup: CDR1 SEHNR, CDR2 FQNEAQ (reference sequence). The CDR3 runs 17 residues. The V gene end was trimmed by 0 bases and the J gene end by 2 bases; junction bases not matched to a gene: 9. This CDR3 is CASSLAGSLQGNYGYTF. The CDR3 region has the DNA TGTGCCAGCAGCTTAGCCGGCTCGTTACAGGGGAACTATGGCTACACCTTC.

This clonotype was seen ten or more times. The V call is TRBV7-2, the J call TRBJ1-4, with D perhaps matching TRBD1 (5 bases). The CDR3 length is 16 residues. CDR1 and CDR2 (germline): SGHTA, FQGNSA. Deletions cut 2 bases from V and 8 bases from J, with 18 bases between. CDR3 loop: CASSLNIGAGEEKLFF. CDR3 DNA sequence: TGTGCCAGCAGCTTAAATATCGGGGCGGGGGAAGAAAAACTGTTTTTT. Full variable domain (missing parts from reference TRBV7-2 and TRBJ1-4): GAGVSQSPSNKVTEKGKDVELRCDPISGHTALYWYRQSLGQGLEFLIYFQGNSAPDKSGLPSDRFSAERTGGSVSTLTIQRTQQEDSAVYLCASSLNIGAGEEKLFFGSGTQLSVL.

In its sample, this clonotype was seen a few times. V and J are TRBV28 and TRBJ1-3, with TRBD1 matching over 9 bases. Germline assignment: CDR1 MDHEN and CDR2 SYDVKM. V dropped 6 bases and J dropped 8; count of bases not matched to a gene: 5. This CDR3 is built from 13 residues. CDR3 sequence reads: CASRSGQGDTIYF. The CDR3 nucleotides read TGTGCCAGCAGGTCGGGACAGGGAGACACCATATATTTT.

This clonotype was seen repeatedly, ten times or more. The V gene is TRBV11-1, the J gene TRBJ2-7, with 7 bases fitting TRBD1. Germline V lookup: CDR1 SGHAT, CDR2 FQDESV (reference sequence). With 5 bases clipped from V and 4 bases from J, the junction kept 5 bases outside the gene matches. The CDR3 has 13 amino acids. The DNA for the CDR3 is TGTGCCAGCAGCGGGGACAGAGGGTACGAGCAGTACGTC. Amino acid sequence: CASSGDRGYEQYV.

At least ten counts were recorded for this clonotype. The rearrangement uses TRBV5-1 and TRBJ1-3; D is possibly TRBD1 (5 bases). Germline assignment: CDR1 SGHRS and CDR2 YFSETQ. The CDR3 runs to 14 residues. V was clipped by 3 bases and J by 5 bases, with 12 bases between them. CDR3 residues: CASSSGTERNTIYF. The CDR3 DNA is TGCGCCAGCAGCTCTGGGACGGAAAGAAACACCATATATTTT.

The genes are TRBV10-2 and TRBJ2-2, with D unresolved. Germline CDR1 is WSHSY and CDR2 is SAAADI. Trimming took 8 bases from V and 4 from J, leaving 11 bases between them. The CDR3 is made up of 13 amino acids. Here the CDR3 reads CASGATPTGELFF. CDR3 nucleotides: TGCGCCAGCGGCGCTACCCCCACCGGGGAGCTGTTTTTT.

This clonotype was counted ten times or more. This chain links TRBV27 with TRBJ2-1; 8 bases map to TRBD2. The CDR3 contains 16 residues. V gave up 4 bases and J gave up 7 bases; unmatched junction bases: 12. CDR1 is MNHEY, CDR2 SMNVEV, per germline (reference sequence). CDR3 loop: CASSSPYRGGSNEQFF. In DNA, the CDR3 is TGTGCCAGCAGTTCCCCATACCGGGGGGGATCGAATGAGCAGTTCTTC.

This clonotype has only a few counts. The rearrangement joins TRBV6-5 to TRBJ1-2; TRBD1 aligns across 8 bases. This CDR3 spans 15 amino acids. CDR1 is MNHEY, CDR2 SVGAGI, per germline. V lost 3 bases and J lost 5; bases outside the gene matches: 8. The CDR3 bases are TGTGCCAGCAGTTATGAAGGACAGGGTACTTATGGCTACACCTTC. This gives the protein CASSYEGQGTYGYTF.

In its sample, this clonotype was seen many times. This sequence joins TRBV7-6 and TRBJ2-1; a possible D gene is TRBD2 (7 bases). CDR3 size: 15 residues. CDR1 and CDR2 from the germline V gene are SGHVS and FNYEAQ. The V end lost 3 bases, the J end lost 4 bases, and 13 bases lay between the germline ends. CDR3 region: CASSLGGGLYNEQFF. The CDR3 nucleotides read TGTGCCAGCAGCTTGGGCGGGGGCCTTTACAATGAGCAGTTCTTC.

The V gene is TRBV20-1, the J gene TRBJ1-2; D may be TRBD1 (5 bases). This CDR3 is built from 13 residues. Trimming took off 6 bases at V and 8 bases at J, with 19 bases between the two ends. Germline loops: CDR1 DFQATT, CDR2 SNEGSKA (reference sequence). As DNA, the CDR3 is TGCAGTGCCGACCCCGGAGGGGCTGGAGGCTACACCTTC. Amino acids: CSADPGGAGGYTF.